Listed below are T cell receptor beta chains from one sample, sequenced in a study of blood T cell repertoires in COVID-19. Produced via immunoSEQ multiplex PCR; TCRdb's table is partial and in-frame only. The top ten hold about 0.7% of the sample, which has a few hundred thousand clones, around 90% seen once. The sample comprised peripheral blood. The receptors originated from a human donor in a cohort sampled during active COVID-19. CDR3s include the opening cysteine and the closing phenylalanine or tryptophan. D genes are given only for firm matches. Only some rows state a clone size, as once, few, many or a class for expanded clones.

d_call	j_call	clone_size	v_call	cdr3_nt	cdr3_aa
NA	TRBJ1-1	NA	TRBV19	TGTGCCAGTAGTATGTTTCAAGCCATGAACACTGAAGCTTTCTTT	CASSMFQAMNTEAFF
TRBD1	TRBJ1-6	NA	TRBV19	TGTGCCAGTAGTATACCCAGGGGGAATAATTCACCCCTCCACTTT	CASSIPRGNNSPLHF
TRBD1	TRBJ1-2	NA	TRBV7-2	TGTGCCAGCAGCTTACAGGGGGACTATGGCTACACCTTC	CASSLQGDYGYTF
TRBD1	TRBJ1-1	few	TRBV10-1	TGCGCCAGCAGTGATGAGGGGGCCGCCCGGGAGAAAGCTTTCTTT	CASSDEGAAREKAFF
NA	TRBJ1-1	few	TRBV7-2	TGTGCCAGCAGCTACATTGGTCACACTGAAGCTTTCTTT	CASSYIGHTEAFF
TRBD1	TRBJ2-7	many	TRBV15	TGTGCCACCAGCAGAGGTACAGGGGGCATCTACGAGCAGTACTTC	CATSRGTGGIYEQYF
NA	TRBJ2-1	NA	TRBV23-1	TGCGCCAGCAGTCAATCAATAGGATTTGCGGTTGGCAGGGTCTACAATGAGCAGTTCTTC	CASSQSIGFAVGRVYNEQFF
NA	TRBJ1-6	once	TRBV2	TGTGCCAGCAGTGAAGACTGGACAGATAATTCACCCCTCCACTTT	CASSEDWTDNSPLHF
NA	TRBJ2-2	once	TRBV5-1	TGCGCCAGCAGCTTGGCCGCAGTCTCGAACACCGGGGAGCTGTTTTTT	CASSLAAVSNTGELFF
NA	TRBJ2-7	NA	TRBV7-9	TGTGCCAGCAGCTTAGCCCGTTCGACAGGGAGGGAGCAGTACTTC	CASSLARSTGREQYF
NA	TRBJ1-1	NA	TRBV27	TGTGCCAGCAGTTTCGGCCTGGCAGGGACTGAAGCTTTCTTT	CASSFGLAGTEAFF
TRBD1	TRBJ2-6	NA	TRBV19	TGTGCCAGTAGTCCAGGACAGGGTTTGAGCTTTGGGGCCAACGTCCTGACTTTC	CASSPGQGLSFGANVLTF